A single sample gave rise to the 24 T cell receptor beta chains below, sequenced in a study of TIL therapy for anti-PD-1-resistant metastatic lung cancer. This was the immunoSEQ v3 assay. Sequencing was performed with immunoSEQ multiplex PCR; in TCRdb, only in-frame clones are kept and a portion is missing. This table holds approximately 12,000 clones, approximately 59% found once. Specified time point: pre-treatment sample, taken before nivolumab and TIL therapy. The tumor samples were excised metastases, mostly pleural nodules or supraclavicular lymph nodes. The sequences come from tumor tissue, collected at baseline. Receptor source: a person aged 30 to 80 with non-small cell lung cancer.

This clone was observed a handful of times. CDR3 residues: CASRDSRNSPLHF. CDR3 sequence (DNA): TGTGCCAGCAGGGACAGTAGGAATTCACCCCTCCACTTT. This chain connects TRBV12-3 or TRBV12-4 to TRBJ1-6; tentatively, D is TRBD1 (6 bases). The length of the CDR3 is 13 residues. The germline V and J ends were trimmed by 6 bases and 7 bases, with 10 bases remaining between them.

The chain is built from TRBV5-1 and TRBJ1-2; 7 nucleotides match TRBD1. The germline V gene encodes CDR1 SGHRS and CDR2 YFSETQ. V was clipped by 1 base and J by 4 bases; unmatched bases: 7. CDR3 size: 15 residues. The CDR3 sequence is CASSLRQGSGYGYTF. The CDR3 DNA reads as TGCGCCAGCAGCTTGAGACAGGGCTCGGGCTATGGCTACACCTTC.

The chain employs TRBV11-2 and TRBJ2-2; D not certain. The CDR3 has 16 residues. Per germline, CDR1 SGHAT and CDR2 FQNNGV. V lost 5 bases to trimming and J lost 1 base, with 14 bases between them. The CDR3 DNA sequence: TGTGCCAGCAGCCCAGCCCGGACGCTGAACACCGGGGAGCTGTTTTTT. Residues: CASSPARTLNTGELFF.

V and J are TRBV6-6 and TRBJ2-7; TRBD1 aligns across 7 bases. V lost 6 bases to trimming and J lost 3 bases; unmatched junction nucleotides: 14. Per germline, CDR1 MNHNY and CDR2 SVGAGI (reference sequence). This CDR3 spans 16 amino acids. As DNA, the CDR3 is TGTGCCAGCAGCCCCAGGGGTCGAGGGGGCTTCTACGAGCAGTACTTC. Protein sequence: CASSPRGRGGFYEQYF.

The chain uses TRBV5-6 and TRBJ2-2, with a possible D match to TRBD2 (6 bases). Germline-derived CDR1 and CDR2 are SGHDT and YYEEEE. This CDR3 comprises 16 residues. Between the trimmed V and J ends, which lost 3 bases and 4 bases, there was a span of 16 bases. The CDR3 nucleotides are TGTGCCAGCAGCTCCGATCCGGGACTCCTCACCGGGGAGCTGTTTTTT. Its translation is CASSSDPGLLTGELFF.

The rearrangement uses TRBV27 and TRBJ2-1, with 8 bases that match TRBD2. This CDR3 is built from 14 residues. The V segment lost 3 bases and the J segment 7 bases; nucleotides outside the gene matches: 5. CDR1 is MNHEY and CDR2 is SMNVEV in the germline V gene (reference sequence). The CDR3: CASSFGSGGNEQFF. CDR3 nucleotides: TGTGCCAGCAGTTTCGGGAGCGGGGGAAATGAGCAGTTCTTC.

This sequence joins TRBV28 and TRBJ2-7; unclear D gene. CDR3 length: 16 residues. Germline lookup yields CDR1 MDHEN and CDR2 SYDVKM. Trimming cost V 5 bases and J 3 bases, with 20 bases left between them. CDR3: CASSLYPEIFGYEQYF. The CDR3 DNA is TGTGCCAGCAGTCTCTACCCCGAGATTTTTGGCTACGAGCAGTACTTC.

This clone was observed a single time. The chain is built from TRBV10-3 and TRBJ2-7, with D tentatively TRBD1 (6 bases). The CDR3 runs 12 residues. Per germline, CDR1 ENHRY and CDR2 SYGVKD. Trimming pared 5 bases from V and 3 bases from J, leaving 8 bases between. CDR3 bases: TGTGCCATCAGTATACAGGGCTACGAGCAGTACTTC. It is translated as CAISIQGYEQYF.

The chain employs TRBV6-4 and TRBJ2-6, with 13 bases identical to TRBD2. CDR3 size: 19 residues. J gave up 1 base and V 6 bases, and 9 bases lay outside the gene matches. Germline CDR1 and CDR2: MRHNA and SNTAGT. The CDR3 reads CASSPTSGGTASGANVLTF. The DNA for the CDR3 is TGTGCCAGCAGCCCGACTAGCGGGGGGACTGCTTCTGGGGCCAACGTCCTGACTTTC.

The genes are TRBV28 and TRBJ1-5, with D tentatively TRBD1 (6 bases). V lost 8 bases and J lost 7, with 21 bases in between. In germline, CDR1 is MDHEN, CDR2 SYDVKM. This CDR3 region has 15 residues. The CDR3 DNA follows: TGTGCCAGCGGTAGTGGGGCAGGGGATTGGCAGCCCCAGCATTTT. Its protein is CASGSGAGDWQPQHF.

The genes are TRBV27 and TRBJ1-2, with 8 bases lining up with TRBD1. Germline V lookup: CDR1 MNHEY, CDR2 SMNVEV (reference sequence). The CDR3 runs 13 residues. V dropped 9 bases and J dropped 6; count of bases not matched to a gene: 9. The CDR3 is CASSGTGRNGYTF. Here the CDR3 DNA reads TGTGCCAGTTCTGGGACAGGAAGGAATGGCTACACCTTC.

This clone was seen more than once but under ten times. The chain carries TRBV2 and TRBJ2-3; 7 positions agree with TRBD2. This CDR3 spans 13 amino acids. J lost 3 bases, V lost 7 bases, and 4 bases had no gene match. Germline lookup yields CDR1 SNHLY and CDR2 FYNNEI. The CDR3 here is CASKEGGTDTQYF. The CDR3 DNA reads TGTGCCAGCAAGGAGGGAGGGACAGATACGCAGTATTTT.

The CDR3: CASSEQGPKNIQYF. In DNA, the CDR3 is TGCGCCAGCAGTGAACAGGGCCCAAAAAACATTCAGTACTTC. V gene TRBV10-2 combines with J gene TRBJ2-4; D possibly corresponds to TRBD1 (6 bases). Trimming pared 3 bases from V and 4 bases from J, leaving 10 bases between. CDR3 size: 14 residues. The germline V gene encodes CDR1 WSHSY and CDR2 SAAADI.

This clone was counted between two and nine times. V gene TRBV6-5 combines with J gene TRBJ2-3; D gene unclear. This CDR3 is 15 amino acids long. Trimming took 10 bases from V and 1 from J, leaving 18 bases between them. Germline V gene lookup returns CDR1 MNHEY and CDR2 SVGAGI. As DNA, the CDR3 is TGTGCCACCCTCCAACGGGCCTCCGGCACAGATACGCAGTATTTT. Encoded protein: CATLQRASGTDTQYF.

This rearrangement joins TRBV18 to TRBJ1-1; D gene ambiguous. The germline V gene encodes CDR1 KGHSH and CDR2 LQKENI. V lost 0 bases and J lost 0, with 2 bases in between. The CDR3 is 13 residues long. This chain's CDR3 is CASSPPMNTEAFF. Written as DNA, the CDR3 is TGTGCCAGCTCACCACCTATGAACACTGAAGCTTTCTTT. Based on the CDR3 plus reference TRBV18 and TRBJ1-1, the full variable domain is NAGVMQNPRHLVRRRGQEARLRCSPMKGHSHVYWYRQLPEEGLKFMVYLQKENIIDESGMPKERFSAEFPKEGPSILRIQQVVRGDSAAYFCASSPPMNTEAFFGQGTRLTVV.

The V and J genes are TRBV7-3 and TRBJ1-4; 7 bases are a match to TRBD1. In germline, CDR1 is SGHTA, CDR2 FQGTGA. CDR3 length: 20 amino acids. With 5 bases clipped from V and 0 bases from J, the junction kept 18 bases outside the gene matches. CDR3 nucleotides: TGTGCCAGCAGCGTTATCACGGACAGGCCCCGGATTACAACTAATGAAAAACTGTTTTTT. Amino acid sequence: CASSVITDRPRITTNEKLFF. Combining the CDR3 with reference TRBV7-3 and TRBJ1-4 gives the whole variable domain GAGVSQTPSNKVTEKGKYVELRCDPISGHTALYWYRQSLGQGPEFLIYFQGTGAADDSGLPNDRFFAVRPEGSVSTLKIQRTERGDSAVYLCASSVITDRPRITTNEKLFFGSGTQLSVL.

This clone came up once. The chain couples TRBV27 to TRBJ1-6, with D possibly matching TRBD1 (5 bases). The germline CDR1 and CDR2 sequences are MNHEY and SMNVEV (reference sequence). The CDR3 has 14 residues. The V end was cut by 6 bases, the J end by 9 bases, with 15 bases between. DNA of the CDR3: TGTGCCAGCAGAGCCCTGATGGGGGGTTCACCCCTCCACTTT. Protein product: CASRALMGGSPLHF.

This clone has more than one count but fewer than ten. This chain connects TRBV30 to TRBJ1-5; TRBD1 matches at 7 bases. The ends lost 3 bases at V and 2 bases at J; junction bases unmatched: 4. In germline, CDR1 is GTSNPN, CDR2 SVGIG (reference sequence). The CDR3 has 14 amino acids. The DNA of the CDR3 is TGTGCCTGGAGCCGGGGGACAGGCAATCAGCCCCAGCATTTT. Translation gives CAWSRGTGNQPQHF.

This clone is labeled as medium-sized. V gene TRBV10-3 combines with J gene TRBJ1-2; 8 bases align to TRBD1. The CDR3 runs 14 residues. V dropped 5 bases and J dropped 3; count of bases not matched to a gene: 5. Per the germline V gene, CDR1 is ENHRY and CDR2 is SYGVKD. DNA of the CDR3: TGTGCCATCAGTACTGGACAGGGAGACTATGGCTACACCTTC. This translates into CAISTGQGDYGYTF.

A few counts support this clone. The CDR3 region is CASSPASGGTDTQYF. CDR3 sequence (DNA): TGTGCCAGCAGCCCCGCTAGCGGTGGCACAGATACGCAGTATTTT. The chain links TRBV11-2 to TRBJ2-3; 7 bases fit TRBD2. The CDR3 extends over 15 amino acids. The germline CDR1 and CDR2 sequences are SGHAT and FQNNGV. The ends lost 5 bases at V and 1 base at J; junction bases unmatched: 6.

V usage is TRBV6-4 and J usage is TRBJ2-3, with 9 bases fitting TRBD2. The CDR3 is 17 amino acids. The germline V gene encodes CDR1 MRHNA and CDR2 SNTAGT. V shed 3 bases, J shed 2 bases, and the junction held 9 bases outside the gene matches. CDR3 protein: CASSEEVAGASTDTQYF. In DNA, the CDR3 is TGTGCCAGCAGTGAGGAGGTAGCGGGGGCTTCCACAGATACGCAGTATTTT.

The CDR3 here is CASSAGEGSEAFF. CDR3 bases: TGTGCCAGCAGTGCAGGGGAAGGCTCTGAAGCTTTCTTT. V and J are TRBV2 and TRBJ1-1; a possible D gene is TRBD1 (6 bases). The CDR3 spans 13 residues. Per the germline V gene, CDR1 is SNHLY and CDR2 is FYNNEI. V was shortened by 4 bases and J by 6 bases, with 12 bases between the two germline ends.

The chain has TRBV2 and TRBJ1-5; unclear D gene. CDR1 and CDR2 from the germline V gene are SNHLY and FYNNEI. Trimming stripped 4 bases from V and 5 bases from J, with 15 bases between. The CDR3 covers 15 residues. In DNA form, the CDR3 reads TGTGCCAGCAGTGGGATGGCGGGTCGAGATCAGCCCCAGCATTTT. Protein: CASSGMAGRDQPQHF.

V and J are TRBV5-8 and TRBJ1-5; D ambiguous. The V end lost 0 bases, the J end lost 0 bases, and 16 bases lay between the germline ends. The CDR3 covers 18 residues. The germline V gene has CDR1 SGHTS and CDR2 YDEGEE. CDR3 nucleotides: TGTGCCAGCAGCTTGGTGGGCCTCACGGGCCATAGCAATCAGCCCCAGCATTTT. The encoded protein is CASSLVGLTGHSNQPQHF.